The 30 T cell receptor beta chains listed next were all sequenced from one sample in a study of Graves' ophthalmopathy and Graves' hyperthyroidism. Using RNA transcripts, the TCR beta CDR3 regions were amplified. First-round RT-PCR employed HTBI primers, with a second-round multiplex PCR after it. TCRdb reprocessed the multiplex PCR reads with MiXCR, giving one entry per CDR3 protein. Of 340,000 or so distinct CDR3 sequences listed, roughly a sixth are singletons. Material: peripheral blood. Source of these receptors: an adult man with Graves' ophthalmopathy.

This rearrangement joins TRBV7-2 to TRBJ2-7, with TRBD2 matching over 11 bases. Trimming removed 6 bases from V and 4 bases from J; junction bases left unmatched: 2. The CDR3 runs 13 residues. Germline CDR1 is SGHTA and CDR2 is FQGNSA. CDR3 loop: CASRGTSGYEQYF. Written as DNA, the CDR3 is TGTGCCAGCAGAGGGACTAGCGGATACGAGCAGTACTTC.

This clonotype was seen just once. One end of the junction fails to match germline, which may point to a read error. J is TRBJ1-1 and V is TRBV2; 7 bases map to TRBD1. CDR1 is SNHLY and CDR2 is FYNNEI in the germline V gene. CDR3 length: 13 residues. The CDR3, as DNA: TGTACCAGGGACAGCAGAGGGAACACTGAAGCTTTCTTT. It translates to CTRDSRGNTEAFF.

This clonotype was counted many times. The gene calls are TRBV28 and TRBJ2-7, with D possibly being TRBD1 (5 bases). The CDR3 consists of 15 residues. The V gene lost 2 bases and the J gene lost 0 bases, with 11 bases spanning the gap. Germline V gene lookup returns CDR1 MDHEN and CDR2 SYDVKM. The CDR3 protein is CASSLLGPSSYEQYF. The CDR3 bases are TGTGCCAGCAGTTTACTGGGGCCTAGCTCCTACGAGCAGTACTTC.

This clonotype was observed at least ten times. The genes are TRBV7-2 and TRBJ1-1, with 8 bases lining up with TRBD1. This CDR3 comprises 13 residues. V lost 4 bases, J lost 7 bases, and 5 bases stayed unmatched. Germline-derived CDR1 and CDR2 are SGHTA and FQGNSA. CDR3 DNA sequence: TGTGCCAGCAGCTCGACAGGGGCTAGTGAAGCTTTCTTT. Residues: CASSSTGASEAFF.

This clonotype was seen repeatedly, ten times or more. J is TRBJ2-7 and V is TRBV5-1; no clear D gene. V gave up 0 bases and J gave up 2 bases, with 9 bases separating them. Germline V lookup: CDR1 SGHRS, CDR2 YFSETQ. CDR3 size: 14 residues. This CDR3 reads CASSLAGDPYEQYF. The CDR3 coding sequence is TGCGCCAGCAGCTTGGCCGGCGACCCCTACGAGCAGTACTTC. Complete variable domain (other parts from reference TRBV5-1 and TRBJ2-7): KAGVTQTPRYLIKTRGQQVTLSCSPISGHRSVSWYQQTPGQGLQFLFEYFSETQRNKGNFPGRFSGRQFSNSRSEMNVSTLELGDSALYLCASSLAGDPYEQYFGPGTRLTVT.

This clonotype was found many times. CDR3 residues: CASSLPPTAPTGELFF. In DNA, the CDR3 is TGTGCCAGCAGTCTCCCCCCGACAGCGCCGACCGGGGAGCTGTTTTTT. V is TRBV27 and J is TRBJ2-2; maybe TRBD1 (5 bases). The V gene's germline CDR1 is MNHEY and CDR2 SMNVEV (reference sequence). The CDR3 totals 16 residues. Trimming took off 5 bases at V and 5 bases at J, with 18 bases between the two ends.

Ten or more counts support this clonotype. This chain joins TRBV19 and TRBJ1-5, with TRBD1 identical over 9 bases. Germline V gene data show CDR1 as LNHDA and CDR2 as SQIVND (reference sequence). The V gene end was trimmed by 3 bases and the J gene end by 3 bases; junction bases not matched to a gene: 6. The CDR3 length is 16 residues. DNA of the CDR3: TGTGCCAGTAGTATTTTCGGGACAGGGTCCAATCAGCCCCAGCATTTT. It encodes CASSIFGTGSNQPQHF.

This clonotype has a count of ten or more. The chain links TRBV29-1 to TRBJ2-7; 8 positions agree with TRBD1. V trimming: 6 bases; J trimming: 5 bases; junction bases outside the gene matches: 6. Germline loops: CDR1 SQVTM, CDR2 ANQGSEA. There are 12 residues in the CDR3. The CDR3 nucleotides read TGCAGCGTACGCCAGGGGGCCCACGAGCAGTACTTC. Its protein is CSVRQGAHEQYF.

This clonotype was detected many times. CDR3 protein: CASSLGPPTGELFF. DNA of the CDR3: TGTGCCAGCAGCTTAGGCCCCCCCACCGGGGAGCTGTTTTTT. The chain joins TRBV7-6 to TRBJ2-2, with D uncertain. CDR3 size: 14 residues. V lost 1 base, J lost 4 bases, and 7 bases lay in between. Germline V gene lookup returns CDR1 SGHVS and CDR2 FNYEAQ.

This clonotype has a count of ten or more. This rearrangement joins TRBV30 to TRBJ2-5; D may be TRBD1 (7 bases). Per the germline V gene, CDR1 is GTSNPN and CDR2 is SVGIG (reference sequence). The V end lost 4 bases, the J end lost 9 bases, and 15 bases lay between the germline ends. CDR3 length: 12 residues. CDR3 coding DNA: TGTGCCTGGACCCGTGGAGGGGGCCCCCAGTACTTC. Translated: CAWTRGGGPQYF.

This clonotype appeared many times. The chain combines TRBV13 with TRBJ2-5; 10 bases align to TRBD2. V trimming: 1 base; J trimming: 4 bases; junction bases outside the gene matches: 3. The CDR3 totals 15 residues. The V gene's germline CDR1 is PRHDT and CDR2 FYEKMQ (reference sequence). The CDR3 nucleotides read TGTGCCAGCAGCTTAGCCCTAGCGGGAGTAGAGACCCAGTACTTC. It codes for CASSLALAGVETQYF.

This clonotype came up many times. CDR3 in amino acids: CASSYLTGTTQPGTQYF. CDR3 in DNA: TGTGCCAGCAGTTACCTGACCGGGACTACCCAACCGGGGACCCAGTACTTC. The chain recombines TRBV6-5 with TRBJ2-5, with 7 bases identical to TRBD2. Germline trimming cut 2 bases from V and 7 bases from J; bases unmatched to any gene: 16. The CDR3 is 17 residues long. Germline V gene data show CDR1 as MNHEY and CDR2 as SVGAGI.

This clonotype came up many times. V is TRBV27 and J is TRBJ1-5; TRBD1 agrees at 9 bases. Trimming at V came to 3 bases and at J to 5 bases, leaving 2 bases not matched to a gene. The CDR3 loop spans 14 amino acids. Germline V gene sequence: CDR1 MNHEY, CDR2 SMNVEV (reference sequence). Here the CDR3 DNA reads TGTGCCAGCAGTTTGACAGGGGGATATCAGCCCCAGCATTTT. Residues: CASSLTGGYQPQHF.

There are many counts of this clonotype. The V and J genes are TRBV12-3 or TRBV12-4 and TRBJ1-5, with D perhaps matching TRBD1 (5 bases). CDR3 length equals 14 residues. The V end was cut by 5 bases, the J end by 7 bases, with 15 bases between. CDR3 residues: CASSTGTRGQPQHF. DNA of the CDR3: TGTGCCAGCAGTACCGGGACGAGAGGGCAGCCCCAGCATTTT.

This clonotype was observed at least ten times. The rearrangement uses TRBV27 and TRBJ2-7; D remains ambiguous. The CDR3 spans 13 residues. Trimming shortened V by 2 bases and J by 4 bases, and 9 bases separated the two germline ends. CDR1 and CDR2 from the germline V gene are MNHEY and SMNVEV (reference sequence). In DNA, the CDR3 is TGTGCCAGCAGTTTAAAGTTCAGTTACGAGCAGTACTTC. It codes for CASSLKFSYEQYF.

This clonotype was detected many times. The chain uses TRBV11-1 and TRBJ1-1; a weak D match, TRBD1 (6 bases). The CDR3 consists of 16 residues. V was cut by 4 bases and J by 0 bases, with 15 bases left in between. Germline-derived CDR1 and CDR2 are SGHAT and FQDESV (reference sequence). The DNA of the CDR3 is TGTGCCAGCAGCTCGCCACAGGGTAAAGTGAACACTGAAGCTTTCTTT. This codes for CASSSPQGKVNTEAFF.

This clonotype was seen ten or more times. The J gene is TRBJ2-2, the V gene TRBV11-2, with 9 nucleotides matching TRBD2. The CDR3 sequence is 17 residues long. The germline V gene has CDR1 SGHAT and CDR2 FQNNGV. The V segment lost 5 bases and the J segment 2 bases; nucleotides outside the gene matches: 9. The CDR3 DNA sequence: TGTGCCAGCAGCCTCCGCGGGGGGGCCCATAACACCGGGGAGCTGTTTTTT. This gives the protein CASSLRGGAHNTGELFF.

In its sample, this clonotype was seen many times. The chain recombines TRBV5-1 with TRBJ1-2, with 7 bases lining up with TRBD1. Germline V CDR1 and CDR2: SGHRS, YFSETQ. The CDR3 covers 14 residues. The ends lost 1 base at V and 4 bases at J; junction bases unmatched: 4. Written as DNA, the CDR3 is TGCGCCAGCAGCTTGACCGACAGGGTCTATGGCTACACCTTC. Protein: CASSLTDRVYGYTF.

As DNA, the CDR3 is TGTGCCAGCAGTTTAAGTCGGACAGCCTACGAGCAGTACTTC. Encoded protein: CASSLSRTAYEQYF. The chain recombines TRBV4-2 with TRBJ2-7; possible D gene TRBD1, 6 bases. Trimming stripped 6 bases from V and 2 bases from J, with 14 bases between. Per germline, CDR1 LGHNA and CDR2 YNFKEQ. The CDR3 is 14 amino acids.

This clonotype was seen ten or more times. The genes are TRBV6-1 and TRBJ1-2, with 8 bases matching TRBD1. CDR1 MNHNS and CDR2 SASEGT come from the germline V gene. V was clipped by 6 bases and J by 5 bases; unmatched bases: 11. The CDR3 sequence is 15 residues long. The CDR3 reads CASSRPDRGRYGYTF. CDR3 DNA sequence: TGTGCCAGCAGCCGCCCCGACAGGGGAAGGTATGGCTACACCTTC.

At least ten counts were recorded for this clonotype. The chain combines TRBV6-4 with TRBJ1-6, with D perhaps TRBD1 (6 bases). The CDR3 spans 15 residues. In germline, CDR1 is MRHNA, CDR2 SNTAGT. Trimming pared 3 bases from V and 9 bases from J, leaving 15 bases between. The CDR3, as DNA: TGTGCCAGCAGTGAAGGGGGGGGGATGAGTTCACCCCTCCACTTT. Encoded protein: CASSEGGGMSSPLHF.

There are many counts of this clonotype. The CDR3 loop reads CASSGGQALRETQYF. Here the CDR3 DNA reads TGTGCCAGCAGCGGAGGGCAGGCTTTGCGAGAGACCCAGTACTTC. The chain uses TRBV7-9 and TRBJ2-5; D possibly corresponds to TRBD2 (6 bases). Between the trimmed V and J ends, which lost 5 bases and 4 bases, there was a span of 17 bases. Germline V gene data show CDR1 as SEHNR and CDR2 as FQNEAQ (reference sequence). This CDR3 has 15 residues.

This clonotype was seen at least ten times. This sequence joins TRBV20-1 and TRBJ2-5; 14 bases match TRBD2. V gave up 1 base and J gave up 4 bases; unmatched junction bases: 2. The CDR3 is made up of 15 amino acids. Germline-derived CDR1 and CDR2 are DFQATT and SNEGSKA (reference sequence). In DNA, the CDR3 is TGCAGTGCTAGAGCGGGACTAGCGGGAGCAGAGACCCAGTACTTC. Translated: CSARAGLAGAETQYF.

There are many counts of this clonotype. The rearrangement links TRBV12-3 or TRBV12-4 to TRBJ1-3; 7 bases fit TRBD1. J lost 2 bases, V lost 6 bases, and 4 bases had no gene match. The CDR3 totals 14 residues. The CDR3 loop reads CASRAQGAGNTIYF. The CDR3 DNA reads TGTGCCAGCAGAGCCCAGGGGGCTGGAAACACCATATATTTT.

This clonotype was seen repeatedly, ten times or more. V is TRBV7-8 and J is TRBJ1-5; maybe TRBD1 (5 bases). The CDR3 is 16 amino acids. V was clipped by 4 bases and J by 5 bases, with 18 bases between them. Germline CDR1 is SGHVS and CDR2 is FQNEAQ. CDR3 in amino acids: CASSSSPGRVDQPQHF. As DNA, the CDR3 is TGTGCCAGCAGCTCTAGCCCCGGCAGGGTGGATCAGCCCCAGCATTTT.

This clonotype was counted at least ten times. The chain is built from TRBV2 and TRBJ2-7; 11 bases agree with TRBD1. The CDR3 covers 15 residues. V dropped 5 bases and J dropped 2; count of bases not matched to a gene: 5. Germline V gene lookup returns CDR1 SNHLY and CDR2 FYNNEI. The CDR3 reads CASSTGTGGAYEQYF. The CDR3 DNA sequence: TGTGCCAGCAGTACCGGGACAGGGGGGGCCTACGAGCAGTACTTC.

This clonotype was counted at least ten times. The chain couples TRBV25-1 to TRBJ2-6; D ambiguous. The V gene lost 4 bases and the J gene lost 1 base, with 14 bases spanning the gap. The CDR3 loop spans 17 amino acids. Germline assignment: CDR1 MGHDK and CDR2 SYGVNS. The CDR3 bases are TGTGCCAGCAGTGCCAGTTGGACGATATCTGGGGCCAACGTCCTGACTTTC. Translated: CASSASWTISGANVLTF.

This clonotype was seen many times. The chain links TRBV29-1 to TRBJ1-5; D ambiguous. CDR1 and CDR2 (germline): SQVTM, ANQGSEA. The V end was cut by 3 bases, the J end by 2 bases, with 8 bases between. This CDR3 has 13 residues. The CDR3 region has the DNA TGCAGCGTTGAGGACGGGGGCAATCAGCCCCAGCATTTT. Residues: CSVEDGGNQPQHF.

This clonotype appeared many times. The CDR3 protein is CASSQEWGRTEAFF. As DNA, the CDR3 is TGTGCCAGCAGCCAAGAATGGGGTCGAACTGAAGCTTTCTTT. The V and J genes are TRBV3-1 and TRBJ1-1; no clear D. Trimming cost V 0 bases and J 5 bases, with 10 bases left between them. CDR1 is LGHDT, CDR2 YNNKEL, per germline (reference sequence). This CDR3 region has 14 residues.

This clonotype came up many times. The chain carries TRBV5-1 and TRBJ1-1, with 11 bases matching TRBD1. The CDR3 consists of 15 residues. Germline CDR1 SGHRS, CDR2 YFSETQ. Germline trimming cut 0 bases from V and 3 bases from J; bases unmatched to any gene: 1. CDR3 DNA: TGCGCCAGCAGCTTGGGGACAGGGGGCCACACTGAAGCTTTCTTT. Its translation: CASSLGTGGHTEAFF.